The following is a TCR beta chain sequence with its context. Antigen unknown. This entry comes from a study of beta chain features in type 1 diabetes. Reverse transcribing all isolated RNA meant expressed TCRB transcripts were sequenced. Data came from immunoSEQ multiplex PCR; TCRdb stores just in-frame clones and leaves some out. Here the sample spans 900,000 or so clones, around a sixth being singletons. Findings and limits, study-wide: Moderate yet significant TCRB CDR3 shortening was seen in Type 1 diabetes patients in all four CD4+ subsets. In the patient group, naive, central memory and Treg TCRB repertoires seemed more alike than in the healthy donor group.

Trimming at V came to 4 bases and at J to 5 bases, leaving 14 bases not matched to a gene. The CDR3 totals 17 residues. Germline V CDR1 and CDR2: MGHDK, SYGVNS. The chain recombines TRBV25-1 with TRBJ2-5; TRBD1 aligns across 9 bases. What was sequenced was naive CD4+ T cells from blood. The clonotype comes from a woman between 18 and 30 years old in good health. The CDR3 loop reads CASSVTPGQGRWETQYF. The CDR3 DNA is TGTGCCAGCAGTGTAACCCCGGGACAGGGAAGATGGGAGACCCAGTACTTC.